The clone carrying this TCR beta chain was observed at least ten times. The antigen remains unidentified. Ophthalmopathy in the patients scored at least 3 on Clinical Activity Score and at least 4 on NOSPECS grade, lasting under 3 months. Together with thyroid ultrasound, orbital computed tomography, serum thyroxine and TRAb, clinical symptoms were used for diagnoses. This sample holds PBMCs from around 9.9 ml fresh peripheral blood. This record comes from a study of T cells in Graves' hyperthyroidism and ophthalmopathy. Whole-study findings and limits: Researchers found most expanded thyroid clonotypes above 0.001 in blood as well.

The CDR3 sequence is 12 residues long. Trimming took 1 base from V and 6 from J, leaving 7 bases between them. The germline V gene encodes CDR1 DFQATT and CDR2 SNEGSKA (reference sequence). Amplified TCR beta CDR3 regions derived from RNA transcripts. HTBI primers drove first-round RT-PCR of the TCR CDR3. TCRdb reprocessed the multiplex PCR reads with MiXCR, giving one entry per CDR3 protein. The table includes over 250,000 distinct CDR3 sequences, roughly 13% detected once. This clonotype originated in a woman in her forties with Graves' ophthalmopathy. Sequenced material: blood. The chain joins TRBV20-1 to TRBJ1-5, with D tentatively TRBD1 (5 bases). This chain's CDR3 is CSARVGLQPQHF. The CDR3 region has the DNA TGCAGTGCTAGAGTGGGGCTTCAGCCCCAGCATTTT.